A selection of T cell receptor beta chains follows, all from one sample in a study of shared clonotypes between healthy human individuals. Assay: immunoSEQ multiplex PCR; the TCRdb copy retains only in-frame clones and omits some. The table has approximately 500,000 clones, roughly 95% seen once. The sequencing input was naive CD4+ T cells sorted from blood. The source is a woman under 40 in good health. CDR3s include the opening cysteine and the closing phenylalanine or tryptophan. A D gene is named only where the DNA matches it firmly. The size of a clone is reported for some rows only, either as once, few or many, or as a class for expanded clones.

CDR3 DNA | CDR3 protein | clone size | J gene | V gene | D gene
TGCGCCAGCAGCTTGGGGCCTCAAGGGCAGCCCCAGCATTTT | CASSLGPQGQPQHF | - | TRBJ1-5 | TRBV5-1 | -
TGTGCCAGCAGCCAGCTACAGGGAATGAACACTGAAGCTTTCTTT | CASSQLQGMNTEAFF | few | TRBJ1-1 | TRBV14 | -
TGTGCCTGGAGGGGAGGGCCGACGAAACTACGAGAGGAGCAGTACTTC | CAWRGGPTKLREEQYF | - | TRBJ2-7 | TRBV30 | TRBD2
TGCGCCAGCAGCCAACTAGGGAGGGCAGGGGGAGCCGAAAAACTGTTTTTT | CASSQLGRAGGAEKLFF | - | TRBJ1-4 | TRBV4-1 | TRBD1
TGTGCCAGCAGCCACAGGGGGCATAGGAATGAGCAGTTCTTC | CASSHRGHRNEQFF | - | TRBJ2-1 | TRBV7-9 | TRBD1
TGTGCCAGCAGTTGGGTGATGTCGGGGGAGCAGTACTTC | CASSWVMSGEQYF | few | TRBJ2-7 | TRBV27 | -
TGCGCCAGCAGCTTAGTTACAGAGACCTATGGCTACACCTTC | CASSLVTETYGYTF | once | TRBJ1-2 | TRBV5-1 | -
TGCGCCAGCAGTCCTGACCCGGGACAGGGTGTGCGTGGCTACACCTTC | CASSPDPGQGVRGYTF | - | TRBJ1-2 | TRBV10-1 | TRBD1
TGTGCCAGCAGGGGTTACGGTGAGCAGTTCTTC | CASRGYGEQFF | - | TRBJ2-1 | TRBV14 | -
TGTGCCAGCAGCCCTGGAAGGTGGGGCGGAGCGCCAGATACGCAGTATTTT | CASSPGRWGGAPDTQYF | - | TRBJ2-3 | TRBV28 | -
TGTGCCAGCAGTAACCGGACAGGGTGGACCTATAATTCACCCCTCCACTTT | CASSNRTGWTYNSPLHF | - | TRBJ1-6 | TRBV28 | TRBD1
TGTGCCATCAGTGAGTTAAGGTATGAAGCTTTCTTT | CAISELRYEAFF | - | TRBJ1-1 | TRBV10-3 | -
TGCGCCAGCAGCCAAGGCGGACTAGCATACAATGAGCAGTTCTTC | CASSQGGLAYNEQFF | once | TRBJ2-1 | TRBV4-1 | TRBD2
TGTGCCAGCAGCCTACGACAGGGCGTCTCCTACGAGCAGTACTTC | CASSLRQGVSYEQYF | - | TRBJ2-7 | TRBV28 | TRBD1
TGTGCCAGCAGCCAAGTACTAGGAGGGGGTACGAACACCGGGGAGCTGTTTTTT | CASSQVLGGGTNTGELFF | - | TRBJ2-2 | TRBV4-2 | -
TGTGCCAGCAGTCCCAACCTGGGCGAGCAGTACTTC | CASSPNLGEQYF | - | TRBJ2-7 | TRBV28 | -
TGTGCCAGTACTGAAAAAAGAATGACCGGCTCACCGGATGAAGCTTTCTTT | CASTEKRMTGSPDEAFF | - | TRBJ1-1 | TRBV6-4 | -
TGTGCCAGTAGTAGAACAGGCGAGTCCTACAATGAGCAGTTCTTC | CASSRTGESYNEQFF | - | TRBJ2-1 | TRBV19 | -
TGTGCCAGCACAGCCACCGGGACAGGGGGTTACGAGCAGTACTTC | CASTATGTGGYEQYF | - | TRBJ2-7 | TRBV28 | TRBD1
TGTGCCAGCAGCTTATCCCTCCCCCAAGAGACCCAGTACTTC | CASSLSLPQETQYF | - | TRBJ2-5 | TRBV7-2 | -
TGCAGAGCTCCAGGGTACTATGGCTACACCTTC | CRAPGYYGYTF | few | TRBJ1-2 | TRBV20-1 | -
TGTGCCAGCAGCTTAGGTACGGCAGGGGGCACTGAAGCTTTCTTT | CASSLGTAGGTEAFF | - | TRBJ1-1 | TRBV11-2 | TRBD1
TGTGCCAGCAGTTTAAACGGACTAGCGGGTAACACCGGGGAGCTGTTTTTT | CASSLNGLAGNTGELFF | - | TRBJ2-2 | TRBV2 | TRBD2
TGCAGCGCCGAGGAGGCCCTTGAAATCTGGCTAGCAGGTGAGCAGTTCTTC | CSAEEALEIWLAGEQFF | - | TRBJ2-1 | TRBV29-1 | -
TGTGCCAGCAGCACAAGCTCAAATGACAGGGCCCTCTACAATGAGCAGTTCTTC | CASSTSSNDRALYNEQFF | - | TRBJ2-1 | TRBV21-1 | -
TGTGCCAGCAATGATGGGCGCGAGCAGTACTTC | CASNDGREQYF | once | TRBJ2-7 | TRBV28 | -
TGTGCCAGCAGTTTAGTGTGGCTAGCAGATCCCTACGAGCAGTACTTC | CASSLVWLADPYEQYF | once | TRBJ2-7 | TRBV28 | -
TGTGCCAGCAGCCCGACAGGGGGGGCATCGTATGAGCAGTTCTTC | CASSPTGGASYEQFF | - | TRBJ2-1 | TRBV7-3 | TRBD1
TGTGCCAGCAGTTTGAGCTTTTCGAGCTCCTACAATGAGCAGTTCTTC | CASSLSFSSSYNEQFF | - | TRBJ2-1 | TRBV27 | -
TGTGCCAGCAGCGCCTCAGGAGGCTATGGCTACACCTTC | CASSASGGYGYTF | - | TRBJ1-2 | TRBV6-1 | -
TGTGCCAGCAGTCCCCCTGGGGGCGCAGGATTGGGCATGAACACTGAAGCTTTCTTT | CASSPPGGAGLGMNTEAFF | - | TRBJ1-1 | TRBV28 | -
TGCAGTGCTAGAAAGGCCACTGAAGCTTTCTTT | CSARKATEAFF | - | TRBJ1-1 | TRBV20-1 | -
TGTGCCATCACTCCGACGGGCAGGGGAAAGAGGGAAAACACCGGGGAGCTGTTTTTT | CAITPTGRGKRENTGELFF | - | TRBJ2-2 | TRBV21-1 | -
TGTGCCAGCAGTGGGAGGGGAAAGGGGCCTAACGAGCAGTACTTC | CASSGRGKGPNEQYF | - | TRBJ2-7 | TRBV28 | TRBD2
TGTGCCAGCATGAGGACAGGGGGCCTCAATCAGCCCCAGCATTTT | CASMRTGGLNQPQHF | - | TRBJ1-5 | TRBV2 | TRBD1
TGTGCCAGCAGTTTTTTTATAGCGGGAGGTTTGCGGGAGCTGTTTTTT | CASSFFIAGGLRELFF | - | TRBJ2-2 | TRBV28 | TRBD2
TGTGCCAGCAGCCAAGACTGGACTCCTACCGCCTACGAGCAGTACTTC | CASSQDWTPTAYEQYF | once | TRBJ2-7 | TRBV4-2 | -
TGTGCCACCAGCAGAGATAGGGTCTCCCACGAGCAGTACTTC | CATSRDRVSHEQYF | - | TRBJ2-7 | TRBV15 | -
TGCGCCAGCAGCTTGGGGGCGAGCACAGATACGCAGTATTTT | CASSLGASTDTQYF | - | TRBJ2-3 | TRBV5-1 | -
TGTGCCAGCTCACCTCAACCCCGGACAGGACTAGCGGGACAGACCCAGTACTTC | CASSPQPRTGLAGQTQYF | - | TRBJ2-5 | TRBV18 | TRBD2
TGTGCCAGCAGCGCACCGACAGGGGCGTTCGCTGAAGCTTTCTTT | CASSAPTGAFAEAFF | once | TRBJ1-1 | TRBV7-9 | TRBD1
TGTGCCAGCAGCGCAATCAAACTAGCGGGGTACAATGAGCAGTTCTTC | CASSAIKLAGYNEQFF | - | TRBJ2-1 | TRBV7-9 | TRBD2
TGTGCCAGCAGTCGACAGGTAGCAGGAAACACCATATATTTT | CASSRQVAGNTIYF | - | TRBJ1-3 | TRBV28 | -
TGTGCCAGCAGCAGGACAGTGGGAGAGACCGGGGAGCTGTTTTTT | CASSRTVGETGELFF | - | TRBJ2-2 | TRBV28 | -
TGTGCCAGCAGCCGTAGCGGGGACTCCTACAATGAGCAGTTCTTC | CASSRSGDSYNEQFF | - | TRBJ2-1 | TRBV25-1 | TRBD2
TGCGCCAGCAGTCCTGGGACAGGGTCCTACAATGAGCAGTTCTTC | CASSPGTGSYNEQFF | - | TRBJ2-1 | TRBV10-1 | TRBD1
TGTGCCAGCCAAACTCCCGGGACGGCCTCCTACGAGCAGTACTTC | CASQTPGTASYEQYF | - | TRBJ2-7 | TRBV28 | -
TGCGCCAGCAGCTTGGTTTCTAGCGGGAGCTCAGGCAATGAGCAGTTCTTC | CASSLVSSGSSGNEQFF | - | TRBJ2-1 | TRBV5-1 | TRBD2
TGTGCCAGCGCGGACAGGGAAATCTACGAGCAGTACTTC | CASADREIYEQYF | - | TRBJ2-7 | TRBV6-4 | TRBD1
TGTGCCAGCAGTGGGAGCCTAGCGGGAGGGCCCTCCTACAATGAGCAGTTCTTC | CASSGSLAGGPSYNEQFF | - | TRBJ2-1 | TRBV21-1 | -
TGTGCCAGCAGCCGCACGCTACGAGGGGGCGCCTCCTACGAGCAGTACTTC | CASSRTLRGGASYEQYF | - | TRBJ2-7 | TRBV5-4 | TRBD1
TGCGCCAGCAGTGGTACTAGCGACAATGAGCAGTTCTTC | CASSGTSDNEQFF | - | TRBJ2-1 | TRBV10-2 | TRBD2
TGTGCCAGCAGTACCCGGACAGGACTCAACTATGGCTACACCTTC | CASSTRTGLNYGYTF | - | TRBJ1-2 | TRBV27 | TRBD1
TGTGCCAGCAGCTTAAACAGACAAGAGACCCAGTACTTC | CASSLNRQETQYF | once | TRBJ2-5 | TRBV7-3 | -
TGTGCCAGCAGTTCCTCGAAGGGGCCTGGAAACACCATATATTTT | CASSSSKGPGNTIYF | - | TRBJ1-3 | TRBV6-5 | -
TGTGCCAGCAGCTTGAACGATCCAGAGACCTATAGCAATCAGCCCCAGCATTTT | CASSLNDPETYSNQPQHF | - | TRBJ1-5 | TRBV5-5 | -
TGTGCCAGCTCAGGACCGGGACAGGGGTACGAGCAGTACTTC | CASSGPGQGYEQYF | - | TRBJ2-7 | TRBV18 | TRBD1
TGTGCCAGCAGTTACAATAGGCTAGGGGTCCACGAGCAGTACTTC | CASSYNRLGVHEQYF | - | TRBJ2-7 | TRBV6-5 | -
TGTGCCAGCAGCTTGTTGGGGACAGGGGTCATCGACGAGCAGTACTTC | CASSLLGTGVIDEQYF | - | TRBJ2-7 | TRBV5-4 | TRBD1
TGTGCCAGCATCCCGAGGGCCCCAAGGGATGAGCAGTTCTTC | CASIPRAPRDEQFF | - | TRBJ2-1 | TRBV5-8 | -